The subject of this entry is one TCR beta chain. The entry originates in a study of T cell changes during pregnancy in multiple sclerosis. Trimming at V came to 2 bases and at J to 7 bases, leaving 2 bases not matched to a gene. CDR1 and CDR2 (germline): SGDLS, YYNGEE. CDR3 length: 13 amino acids. Clones were sequenced by immunoSEQ multiplex PCR, and TCRdb holds only the in-frame ones, with some missing. The data show approximately 25,000 clones, with 85% to 90% seen just once and roughly 0.7% held by the top ten. Sequences were derived from CD4+ T cells from peripheral blood mononuclear cells, sampled in the first trimester of pregnancy. The receptor's source is a female donor in good health, enrolled as a control in a pregnancy study. The chain couples TRBV9 to TRBJ2-1; 8 bases line up with TRBD2. As DNA, the CDR3 is TGTGCCAGCAGCGTTAGCGGGATAAATGAGCAGTTCTTC. Translation gives CASSVSGINEQFF.